These 5 T cell receptor beta chains originate from one sample sequenced in a study of shared clonotypes between healthy human individuals. TCRdb keeps only in-frame clones here, not all; method: immunoSEQ multiplex PCR. The sample has 2 million to 2.5 million clones, 93% seen once. Source material: naive CD4+ T cells from PBMCs. Specified subset: CD45RA+ positively selected. The source is a man between 18 and 29 years old in good health. Some clones in this sample may be carry-over from other donors' samples.

The count of this clone is one. This chain connects TRBV27 to TRBJ2-5; TRBD1 matches 8 bases. With 5 bases clipped from V and 5 bases from J, the junction kept 10 bases outside the gene matches. In germline, CDR1 is MNHEY, CDR2 SMNVEV (reference sequence). This CDR3 spans 15 amino acids. CDR3 residues: CASSLQQGDWETQYF. The CDR3 bases are TGTGCCAGCAGTCTCCAACAGGGGGATTGGGAGACCCAGTACTTC.

J is TRBJ2-1 and V is TRBV13, with D perhaps matching TRBD1 or TRBD2 (5 bases each). The germline V and J ends were trimmed by 10 bases and 15 bases, with 28 bases remaining between them. The CDR3 loop spans 14 amino acids. Germline V gives CDR1 PRHDT, CDR2 FYEKMQ (reference sequence). The CDR3 coding sequence is TGTGCCACCTCCGTTCTCTCGGGACCCCTTCTCGGGTTCTTC. It specifies CATSVLSGPLLGFF.

Remarks on this clone: This sample also contains other DNA sequences that code for the same CDR3. V usage is TRBV5-1 and J usage is TRBJ2-3; tentatively, D is TRBD1 (6 bases). V gave up 1 base and J gave up 2 bases, with 8 bases separating them. There are 14 residues in the CDR3. Germline loops: CDR1 SGHRS, CDR2 YFSETQ. The CDR3 DNA is TGCGCCAGCAGCTTGCGACAGGTCACAGATACGCAGTATTTT. It encodes CASSLRQVTDTQYF. Full variable domain (missing parts from reference TRBV5-1 and TRBJ2-3): KAGVTQTPRYLIKTRGQQVTLSCSPISGHRSVSWYQQTPGQGLQFLFEYFSETQRNKGNFPGRFSGRQFSNSRSEMNVSTLELGDSALYLCASSLRQVTDTQYFGPGTRLTVL.

As for this clone: At one end the junction does not follow the germline gene, possibly because of a read error. This CDR3 reads CASSIAGRPYNEQFF. In DNA form, the CDR3 reads TGTGCCAGCAGCATAGCCGGGAGGCCCTACAATGAGCAGTTCTTC. The chain employs TRBV7-9 and TRBJ2-1; 7 positions agree with TRBD2. CDR1 is SEHNR, CDR2 FQNEAQ, per germline (reference sequence). The CDR3 is 15 residues long.

This rearrangement joins TRBV28 to TRBJ1-6; tentative D call: TRBD1 (6 bases). The CDR3 totals 12 residues. V gave up 8 bases and J gave up 7 bases, with 9 bases separating them. The germline gives CDR1 MDHEN, CDR2 SYDVKM. The CDR3 spells CASGTLNSPLHF. The DNA for the CDR3 is TGTGCCAGCGGGACACTAAATTCACCCCTCCACTTT.